Given below is one TCR beta chain in context. This clone showed up just once. Its antigen is not yet known. Base qualities are not at hand, and no much larger clone is one base apart. Trimming at the junction amounts to 7 bases on V and 0 bases on J, and the germline ends lie 10 bases apart. The CDR1 and CDR2 encoded by the germline V gene are SNHLY and FYNNEI. Inclusive of the bounding cysteine and phenylalanine, the CDR3 is 14 residues long. Only CDR3 DNA remains: 42 bases, in frame from the first base. These data come from a study of T cell responses to AZD1222 COVID-19 vaccine (dated by TCRdb to about 2021). Regarding the research as a whole: AZD1222 recipients given second doses at about 4 weeks or at about 12 weeks were pooled, since spike-specific TCR depth and breadth were not found to differ between the two schedules. TCR sequencing was performed for fewer than 250 trial participants, of whom 200 to 220 were given two doses of AZD1222 and approximately 25 were given two doses of MenACWY control vaccine. Trial participants were enrolled by age into 18-55, 56-69 and 70-plus year subgroups, with roughly 150, 30 and 60 TCR-sequenced participants respectively.

Interpreted using the paper, the time point label stands for: baseline before first vaccination. Vaccinee samples came from UK trials COV001 and COV002, including a single-blind randomized controlled phase 2/3 trial of AZD1222 (ChAdOx1 nCoV-19) in healthy adults. Trial participant PBMC samples were collected at day 0 and day 28 after the second dose for TCRbeta chain sequencing. The CDR3 regions of human TCRbeta chains were analyzed by immunosequencing. The paper's data handling went like this. Repertoire TCRs were matched against a reference library of SARS-CoV-2-specific TCRs generated with the MIRA antigen-specificity platform. Breadth was defined as the fraction of unique TCRs that were SARS-CoV-2-associated. Depth was defined as the fraction of total T cells that were SARS-CoV-2-associated. Using the MIRA data, each spike-specific TCR was mapped to the spike region that the TCR reacts to and placed in a CD4 or CD8 class. Log10-transformed breadth and depth values were compared by one-way ANOVA with Sidak's multiple comparisons tests. This immuneACCESS table, as held by TCRdb, lists in-frame sequences with V and J called but not all clones. Of the missing ones, under half trace to an unresolved V gene in checked studies; the others have no known cause. D and trimming were read from the DNA, whereas the V and J calls and clone size are those reported in that table. Present in this sample are approximately 180,000 clones, 70% to 90% of which were seen just once. Approximately 7.7% of the sample is held by the ten biggest clonotypes.

Results and caveats for the whole study, not just this receptor: Nearly half of unique spike-specific TCRs reportedly recognized epitopes outside regions mutated in the B.1.351 and B.1.1.7 variants. In the small 56-69-year group, the increase in depth fell short of significance, most likely because of low power. Participants were mostly white British, with more females than males. The authors suggested clonal diversity may have been underestimated. Because no day 14 peak-response samples were available, repertoires were characterized only after the peak T cell response. After two AZD1222 doses, spike-specific TCR breadth and depth were significantly higher than at day 0 and than in MenACWY recipients. The whole spike protein was spanned by vaccine-associated CD4 TCRs, and dominant responses were seen in regions 160-218 and 743-854. Only five to seven AZD1222 recipients were SARS-CoV-2 seropositive at baseline, limiting conclusions about previously exposed vaccinees.

The clonotype comes from an adult in good health. Sequencing used peripheral blood, obtained on day 0 of AZD1222 vaccination. This receptor chain uses TRBV2 and TRBJ1-3; 6 matching bases give a weak D call of TRBD1. The CDR3 protein sequence reads: CASTQGNSGNTIYF. The DNA reads TGTGCCAGCACTCAGGGGAACTCTGGAAACACCATATATTTT.